The present entry profiles one T cell receptor (beta chain) with its context. The antigen remains undetermined. The primer mix had 60 Vbeta and 13 Jbeta primers. Assay: immunoSEQ multiplex PCR; the TCRdb copy retains only in-frame clones and omits some. This sample yields a few hundred thousand clones, of which about 80% are seen a single time; 7% to 9% belongs to the top ten. This record comes from a study of cytomegalovirus exposure and HLA in healthy donors. Findings of the study overall: Most subjects' HLA-A and HLA-B alleles were reportedly predicted from TCR beta sequences. In a later analysis, donors in an Asian-associated ancestry cluster reportedly had fewer N-insertions in productive TCRs than the cohort mean.

The CDR3 runs 14 residues. The germline V gene has CDR1 MGHDK and CDR2 SYGVNS. V was trimmed by 2 bases and J by 2 bases, leaving 10 bases between them. The origin of this receptor is a woman aged 55-70 years in good health and CMV-seropositive. Sequencing was done on a sample of PBMCs. The chain has TRBV25-1 and TRBJ2-7; TRBD1 might be the D (5 bases). The CDR3 here is CASSEGQGPYEQYF. The CDR3 DNA is TGTGCCAGCAGTGAAGGGCAGGGTCCCTACGAGCAGTACTTC.